Listed below are T cell receptor beta chains from one sample, sequenced in a study of patients and donors after allogeneic stem cell transplantation. Via MiXCR, TCRdb re-called the RT-PCR reads, giving one row per CDR3 protein. This table has 190,000 or so distinct CDR3 sequences, 35% to 50% appearing once. Source material: blood, either unsorted or a sorted T cell fraction (not recorded which). These TCRs come from a human donor who was either an allogeneic HSCT recipient or a stem cell or donor lymphocyte infusion donor (not recorded which). It is not recorded whose cells these are; they may come from a transplant donor. Each CDR3 is given with its conserved first and last residue. The D gene is left open where the match is weak. Clone size is not always given. Where it is, it says once, few, many or a class for expanded clones.

d_gene | j_gene | abundance | v_gene | CDR3nt | CDR3aa
TRBD1 | TRBJ1-2 | . | TRBV20-1 | TGCAGTGCTAGAGATAACCGGGACAGGGGCTATGGCTACACCTTC | CSARDNRDRGYGYTF
. | TRBJ1-1 | few | TRBV11-2 | TGTGCCAGCAGCTTGATGACGGGGAACACTGAAGCTTTCTTT | CASSLMTGNTEAFF
TRBD1 | TRBJ2-7 | few | TRBV7-6 | TGTGCCAGCAGCCAACCGGGACAGGGGACCCACGAGCAGTACTTC | CASSQPGQGTHEQYF
. | TRBJ2-2 | . | TRBV7-2 | TGTGCCAGCAGCTCCACCTTAGGGGGAGGCACCGGGGAGCTGTTTTTT | CASSSTLGGGTGELFF
. | TRBJ1-1 | . | TRBV12-1 | TGTGCCAGCAGCTCTCAGTCCCGGGACAGGGTAGTGGGGTACACTGAAGCTTTCTTT | CASSSQSRDRVVGYTEAFF
. | TRBJ2-1 | . | TRBV7-6 | TGTGCCAGCACTGAAAGGTCAAGGGGAAAAGGAGTCAATGAGCAGTTCTTC | CASTERSRGKGVNEQFF
. | TRBJ1-2 | . | TRBV2 | TGTGCCAGCAGTGACGGTAGGCCCTCCTCCCCCTTC | CASSDGRPSSPF
. | TRBJ2-1 | . | TRBV5-1 | TGCGCCAGCAGCTCGGGGGCTTTGCTCCAGTGGATTTACAATGAGCAGTTCTTC | CASSSGALLQWIYNEQFF
TRBD1 | TRBJ1-1 | few | TRBV6-2/TRBV6-3 | TGTGCCAGCAGGGTCAGGGGGACGATGATGAACACTGAAGCTTTCTTT | CASRVRGTMMNTEAFF
TRBD1 | TRBJ1-2 | . | TRBV20-1 | TGCAGTGCTAGGGACAGGGTCCGGCGTATCGGCTACACCTTC | CSARDRVRRIGYTF
. | TRBJ2-6 | few | TRBV10-3 | TGTGCCACCCTCCGCTCTGGGGCCAACGTCCTGACTTTC | CATLRSGANVLTF
. | TRBJ1-1 | . | TRBV5-1 | TGCGCCAGCAGCTGGCGGCCAGAGATTATGAACACTGAAGCTTTCTTT | CASSWRPEIMNTEAFF
. | TRBJ2-5 | . | TRBV29-1 | TGCAGCGCCAAACGACAGGTAGAGACCCAGTACTTC | CSAKRQVETQYF
. | TRBJ1-2 | . | TRBV4-3 | TGCGCCAGCAGCCAAGATGTAGCAGCAACCGCTCGAGGCTATGGCTACACCTTC | CASSQDVAATARGYGYTF
. | TRBJ2-7 | . | TRBV28 | TGTGCCAGCAGTTTCCCGGGCGGGTCCTACGAGCAGTACTTC | CASSFPGGSYEQYF
. | TRBJ2-5 | . | TRBV7-8 | TGTGCCAGCAGCGGCAGGACAGACCAAGAGACCCAGTACTTC | CASSGRTDQETQYF
TRBD2 | TRBJ2-1 | . | TRBV3-1 | TGTGCCAGCAGCCAAGATGGGACTAATACGAATGAGCAGTTCTTC | CASSQDGTNTNEQFF
. | TRBJ1-2 | . | TRBV29-1 | TGCAGCGTTGAGGTACAGGCAGATGGCTACACCTTC | CSVEVQADGYTF
. | TRBJ2-1 | . | TRBV6-5 | TGTGCCAGCAGTTACTATGAGGGAGAAGGCAATGAGCAGTTCTTC | CASSYYEGEGNEQFF
. | TRBJ1-1 | . | TRBV7-9 | TGTGCCAGCAGCCCTACAGCAACTGAAGCTTTCTTT | CASSPTATEAFF
TRBD2 | TRBJ2-1 | few | TRBV6-5 | TGTGCCAGCAGTTACTCGGGACTAGAGAAGGGATACAATGAGCAGTTCTTC | CASSYSGLEKGYNEQFF
TRBD2 | TRBJ2-1 | . | TRBV2 | TGTGCCAGCAAAGACAGAGCGACTAGCGGGAGCTCCTACAATGAGCAGTTCTTC | CASKDRATSGSSYNEQFF
. | TRBJ2-1 | . | TRBV5-6 | TGTGCCAGCAGCTTGACGGACAGACTCATTGAGCAGTTCTTC | CASSLTDRLIEQFF
. | TRBJ1-5 | few | TRBV19 | TGTGCCAGTAGTTCCAGGGTGTCGGCCTTTAATCAGCCCCAGCATTTT | CASSSRVSAFNQPQHF
. | TRBJ1-4 | few | TRBV20-1 | TGCAGTGCTCCTCCCGGTGCGGCAGAAAAACTGTTTTTT | CSAPPGAAEKLFF
TRBD1 | TRBJ1-1 | few | TRBV12-3/TRBV12-4 | TGTGCCAGCAGTTTAAGACAGGGATATGAAGCTTTCTTT | CASSLRQGYEAFF
. | TRBJ1-2 | . | TRBV20-1 | TGCAGTGCCGTACTGGGGGGAAACTATGGCTACACCTTC | CSAVLGGNYGYTF
. | TRBJ1-2 | . | TRBV12-3/TRBV12-4 | TGTGCCAGCAGTTTCGGGACGGCAAACTATGGCTACACCTTC | CASSFGTANYGYTF
TRBD1 | TRBJ1-4 | . | TRBV5-1 | TGCGCCAGCAGCTTGACTACAGGGGTCCGGGAAAAACTGTTTTTT | CASSLTTGVREKLFF
TRBD1 | TRBJ1-4 | few | TRBV7-2 | TGTGCCAGCAGCTTGGGACAGGGAGGAGACGAAAAACTGTTTTTT | CASSLGQGGDEKLFF
. | TRBJ1-5 | . | TRBV2 | TGTGCCAGCAACCGCGAGATGGCTGGCAATCAGCCCCAGCATTTT | CASNREMAGNQPQHF
. | TRBJ1-5 | few | TRBV12-3/TRBV12-4 | TGTGCCAGCACGGAGGGCGGCAATCAGCCCCAGCATTTT | CASTEGGNQPQHF
TRBD1 | TRBJ1-2 | . | TRBV18 | TGTGCCAGCTCACCGGGACAGGGGGCTGGCTACACCTTC | CASSPGQGAGYTF
. | TRBJ1-6 | few | TRBV4-1 | TGCGCCAGCAGCCAAGAGGATGCTAGTTCACCCCTCCACTTT | CASSQEDASSPLHF
. | TRBJ2-6 | few | TRBV28 | TGTGCCAGCAGGCGACAGGTGGTGACCTCTGGGGCCAACGTCCTGACTTTC | CASRRQVVTSGANVLTF
TRBD2 | TRBJ2-1 | . | TRBV4-2 | TGTGCCGGCAGCCAAGAGGGAGCTAGCGGGGGCCCCTACAATGAGCAGTTCTTC | CAGSQEGASGGPYNEQFF
. | TRBJ1-5 | few | TRBV12-3/TRBV12-4 | TGTGCCAGCCGGTACTCAGACCATCAGCCCCAGCATTTT | CASRYSDHQPQHF
. | TRBJ1-5 | . | TRBV15 | TGTGCCACCAGAAGAGAGGTGGGAGCTAATAGCAATCAGCCCCAGCATTTT | CATRREVGANSNQPQHF
TRBD2 | TRBJ2-1 | . | TRBV9 | TGTGCCAGCAGCCCTCGGACTAGCAATGGCGACAATGAGCAGTTCTTC | CASSPRTSNGDNEQFF
TRBD1 | TRBJ2-1 | . | TRBV2 | TGTGCCAGCAGTCCCGGGACAGGGAGTTCCTACAATGAGCAGTTCTTC | CASSPGTGSSYNEQFF
TRBD1 | TRBJ2-7 | . | TRBV9 | TGTGCCAGCAGCGTAGAGGGGACAGGAGGCTACGAGCAGTACTTC | CASSVEGTGGYEQYF
. | TRBJ2-1 | . | TRBV6-5 | TGTGCCAGCAGTTACTCCCCCCGTCAGTCCCCCCACCTGTACAATGAGCAGTTCTTC | CASSYSPRQSPHLYNEQFF
. | TRBJ2-1 | . | TRBV6-2/TRBV6-3 | TGTGCCAGCGGGAGGAGCTCCTACAATGAGCAGTTCTTC | CASGRSSYNEQFF
. | TRBJ1-1 | few | TRBV29-1 | TGCAGCGGGGGGACGGCGAACACTGAAGCTTTCTTT | CSGGTANTEAFF
. | TRBJ1-1 | few | TRBV6-8 | TGTGCCAGCAGTCCCGCCGGTGGTGGGGCGGCAAACACTGAAGCTTTCTTT | CASSPAGGGAANTEAFF